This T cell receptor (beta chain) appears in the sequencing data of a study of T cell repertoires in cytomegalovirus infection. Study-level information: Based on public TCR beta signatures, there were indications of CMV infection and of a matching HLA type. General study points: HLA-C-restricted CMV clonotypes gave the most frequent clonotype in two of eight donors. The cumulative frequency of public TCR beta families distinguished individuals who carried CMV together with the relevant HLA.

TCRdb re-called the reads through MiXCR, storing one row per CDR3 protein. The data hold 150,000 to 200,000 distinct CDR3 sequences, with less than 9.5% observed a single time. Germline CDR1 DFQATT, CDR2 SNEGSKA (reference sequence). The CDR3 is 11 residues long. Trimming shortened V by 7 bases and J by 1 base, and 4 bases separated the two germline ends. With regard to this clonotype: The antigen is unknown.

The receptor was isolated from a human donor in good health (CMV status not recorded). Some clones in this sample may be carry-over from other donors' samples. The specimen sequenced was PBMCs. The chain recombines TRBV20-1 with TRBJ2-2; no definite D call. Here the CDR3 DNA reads TGCAGTGGACTGAACACCGGGGAGCTGTTTTTT. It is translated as CSGLNTGELFF.